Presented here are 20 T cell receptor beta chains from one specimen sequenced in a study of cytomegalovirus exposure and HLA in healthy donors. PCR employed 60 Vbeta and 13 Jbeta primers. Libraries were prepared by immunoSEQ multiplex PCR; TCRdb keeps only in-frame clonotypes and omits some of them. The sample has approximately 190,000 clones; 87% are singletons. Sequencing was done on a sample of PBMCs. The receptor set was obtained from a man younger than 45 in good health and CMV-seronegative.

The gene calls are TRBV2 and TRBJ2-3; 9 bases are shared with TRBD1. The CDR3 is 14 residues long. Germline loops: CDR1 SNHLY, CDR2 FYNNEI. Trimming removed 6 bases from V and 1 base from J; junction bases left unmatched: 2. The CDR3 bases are TGTGCCAGCAGCTGGACAGGGGGCACAGATACGCAGTATTTT. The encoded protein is CASSWTGGTDTQYF.

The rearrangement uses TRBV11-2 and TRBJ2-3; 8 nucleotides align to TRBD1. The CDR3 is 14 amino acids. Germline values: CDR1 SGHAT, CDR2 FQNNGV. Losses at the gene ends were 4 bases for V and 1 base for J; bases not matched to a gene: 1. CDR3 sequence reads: CASSSGGRTDTQYF. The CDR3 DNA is TGTGCCAGCAGCTCAGGGGGCCGCACAGATACGCAGTATTTT.

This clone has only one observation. CDR3 nucleotides: TGTGCCTGGACTACTCGGGGGAAGGGCTATGGCTACACCTTC. This sequence encodes CAWTTRGKGYGYTF. The rearrangement uses TRBV30 and TRBJ1-2, with a weak D call TRBD1 (5 bases). Germline lookup yields CDR1 GTSNPN and CDR2 SVGIG (reference sequence). The V end was cut by 4 bases, the J end by 4 bases, with 16 bases between. The CDR3 is 14 residues long.

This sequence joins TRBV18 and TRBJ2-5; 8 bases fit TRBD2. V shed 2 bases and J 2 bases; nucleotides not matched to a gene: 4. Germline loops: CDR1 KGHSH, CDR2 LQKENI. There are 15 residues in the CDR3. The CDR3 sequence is CASSPNSSGQETQYF. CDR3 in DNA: TGTGCCAGCTCACCAAATTCTAGCGGGCAAGAGACCCAGTACTTC.

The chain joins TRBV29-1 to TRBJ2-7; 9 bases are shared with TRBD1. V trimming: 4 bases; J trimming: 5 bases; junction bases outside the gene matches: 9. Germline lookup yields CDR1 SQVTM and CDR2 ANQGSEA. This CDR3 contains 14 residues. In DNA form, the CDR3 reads TGCAGCGTTGGGGCGGGGACAGGGTACAACGAGCAGTACTTC. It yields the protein CSVGAGTGYNEQYF.

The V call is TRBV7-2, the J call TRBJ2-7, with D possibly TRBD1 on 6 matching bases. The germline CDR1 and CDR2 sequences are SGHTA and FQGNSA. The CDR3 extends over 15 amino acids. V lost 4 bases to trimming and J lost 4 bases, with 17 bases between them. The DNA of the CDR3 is TGTGCCAGCAGCTCCGGACAGTCCTCCAGGTACGAGCAGTACTTC. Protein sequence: CASSSGQSSRYEQYF.

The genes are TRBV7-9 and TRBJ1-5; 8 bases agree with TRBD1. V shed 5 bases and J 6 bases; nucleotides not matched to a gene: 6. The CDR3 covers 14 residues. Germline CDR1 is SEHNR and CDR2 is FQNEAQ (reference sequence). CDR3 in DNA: TGTGCCAGCAGCCAGGGGACAGGAGGTCAGCCCCAGCATTTT. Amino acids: CASSQGTGGQPQHF.

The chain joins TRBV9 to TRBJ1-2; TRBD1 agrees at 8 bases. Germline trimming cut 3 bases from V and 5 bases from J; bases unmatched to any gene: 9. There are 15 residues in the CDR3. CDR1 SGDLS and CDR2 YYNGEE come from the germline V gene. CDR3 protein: CASSDRGVGVYGYTF. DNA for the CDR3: TGTGCCAGCAGCGACAGGGGGGTCGGTGTATATGGCTACACCTTC.

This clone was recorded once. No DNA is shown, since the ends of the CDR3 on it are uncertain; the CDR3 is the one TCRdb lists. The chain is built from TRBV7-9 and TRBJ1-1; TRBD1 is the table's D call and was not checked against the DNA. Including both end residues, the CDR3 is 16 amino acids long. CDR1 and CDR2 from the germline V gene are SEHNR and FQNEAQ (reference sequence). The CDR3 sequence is CASSLLFGQGANRSFF.

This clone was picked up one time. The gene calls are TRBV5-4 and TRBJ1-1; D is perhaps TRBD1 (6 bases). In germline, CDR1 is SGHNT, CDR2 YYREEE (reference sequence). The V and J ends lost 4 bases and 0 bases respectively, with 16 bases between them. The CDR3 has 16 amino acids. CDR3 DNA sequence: TGTGCCAGCAGCCCCCCCCCGACAGGTATGAACACTGAAGCTTTCTTT. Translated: CASSPPPTGMNTEAFF. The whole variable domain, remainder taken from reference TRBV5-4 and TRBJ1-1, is ETGVTQSPTHLIKTRGQQVTLRCSSQSGHNTVSWYQQALGQGPQFIFQYYREEENGRGNFPPRFSGLQFPNYSSELNVNALELDDSALYLCASSPPPTGMNTEAFFGQGTRLTVV.

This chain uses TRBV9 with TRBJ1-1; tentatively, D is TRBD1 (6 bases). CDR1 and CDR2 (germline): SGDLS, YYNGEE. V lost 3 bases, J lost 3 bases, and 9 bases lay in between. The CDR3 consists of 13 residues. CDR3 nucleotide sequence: TGTGCCAGCAGCGGGACAGATTACACTGAAGCTTTCTTT. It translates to CASSGTDYTEAFF.

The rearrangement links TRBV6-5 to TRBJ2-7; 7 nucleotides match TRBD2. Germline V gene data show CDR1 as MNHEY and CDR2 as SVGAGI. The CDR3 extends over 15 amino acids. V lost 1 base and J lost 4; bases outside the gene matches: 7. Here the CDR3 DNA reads TGTGCCAGCAGTTACTTTGGGGGGGGGAATTACGAGCAGTACTTC. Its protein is CASSYFGGGNYEQYF.

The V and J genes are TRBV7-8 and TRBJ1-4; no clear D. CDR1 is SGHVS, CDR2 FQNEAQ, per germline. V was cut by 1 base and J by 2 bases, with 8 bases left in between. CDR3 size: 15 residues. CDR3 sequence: CASSLEAGTNEKLFF. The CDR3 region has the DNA TGTGCCAGCAGCTTAGAGGCGGGGACTAATGAAAAACTGTTTTTT.

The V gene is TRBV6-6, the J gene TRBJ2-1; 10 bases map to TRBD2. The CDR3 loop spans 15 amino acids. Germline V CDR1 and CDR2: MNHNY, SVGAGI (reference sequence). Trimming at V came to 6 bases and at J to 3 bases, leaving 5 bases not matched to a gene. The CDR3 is CASRQLAGFYNEQFF. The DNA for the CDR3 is TGTGCCAGCAGGCAACTAGCGGGATTCTACAATGAGCAGTTCTTC.

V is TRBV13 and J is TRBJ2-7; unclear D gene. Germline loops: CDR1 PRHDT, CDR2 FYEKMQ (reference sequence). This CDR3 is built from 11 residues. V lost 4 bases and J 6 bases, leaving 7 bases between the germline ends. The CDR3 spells CASSSGAEQYF. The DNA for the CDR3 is TGTGCCAGCAGCTCCGGTGCCGAGCAGTACTTC.

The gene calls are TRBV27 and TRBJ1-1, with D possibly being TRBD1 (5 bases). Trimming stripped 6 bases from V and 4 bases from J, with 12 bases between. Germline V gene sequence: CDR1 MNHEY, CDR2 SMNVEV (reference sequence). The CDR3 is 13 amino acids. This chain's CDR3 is CASSVFDSTEAFF. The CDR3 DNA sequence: TGTGCCAGCAGCGTGTTTGACAGCACTGAAGCTTTCTTT.

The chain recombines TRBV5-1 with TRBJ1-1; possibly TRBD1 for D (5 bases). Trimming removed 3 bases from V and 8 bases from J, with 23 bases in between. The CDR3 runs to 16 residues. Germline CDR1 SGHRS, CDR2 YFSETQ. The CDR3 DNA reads TGCGCCAGCAGCTCCGAATCGGACGGCCGGAACAGGGAAGCTTTCTTT. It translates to CASSSESDGRNREAFF.

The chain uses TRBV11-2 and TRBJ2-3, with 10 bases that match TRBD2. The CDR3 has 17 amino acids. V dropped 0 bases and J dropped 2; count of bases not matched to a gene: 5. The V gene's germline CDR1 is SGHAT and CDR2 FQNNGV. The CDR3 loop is CASSLEVAGGYTDTQYF. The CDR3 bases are TGTGCCAGCAGCTTAGAGGTAGCGGGGGGTTACACAGATACGCAGTATTTT.

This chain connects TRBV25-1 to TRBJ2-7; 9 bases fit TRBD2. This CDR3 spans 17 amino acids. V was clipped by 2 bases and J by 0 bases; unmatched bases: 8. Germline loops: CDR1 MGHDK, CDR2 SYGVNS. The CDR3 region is CASSEGMGTSLSYEQYF. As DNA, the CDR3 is TGTGCCAGCAGTGAAGGTATGGGGACTAGCCTCTCCTACGAGCAGTACTTC.

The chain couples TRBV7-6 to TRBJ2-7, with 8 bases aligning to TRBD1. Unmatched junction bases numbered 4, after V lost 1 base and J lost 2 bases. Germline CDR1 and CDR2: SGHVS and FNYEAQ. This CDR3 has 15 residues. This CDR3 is CASSLVGTGPYEQYF. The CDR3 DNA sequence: TGTGCCAGCAGCTTAGTCGGGACAGGACCCTACGAGCAGTACTTC.